Listed here are 30 T cell receptor beta chains from one sample, sequenced in a study of graft-versus-host responses after intestinal transplantation. Assay used: immunoSEQ multiplex PCR; TCRdb lists only in-frame clones, some missing. The table lists 100,000 to 110,000 clones, approximately 84% of them singletons, with 0.95% in the top ten. No antigens are known for them. The specimen was unstimulated CD4+ T cells sorted from spleen or lymph node cells, collected before transplant. The receptor set was obtained from a human donor who was the organ donor for an intestinal transplant.

The chain recombines TRBV6-1 with TRBJ1-2; 8 nucleotides align to TRBD1. V trimming: 2 bases; J trimming: 4 bases; junction bases outside the gene matches: 9. CDR3 size: 16 residues. The germline V gene has CDR1 MNHNS and CDR2 SASEGT. CDR3 in DNA: TGTGCCAGCAGTGAACCTTGGACAGGGCAGGGCTATGGCTACACCTTC. Translation: CASSEPWTGQGYGYTF.

The genes are TRBV13 and TRBJ2-5, with 9 bases lining up with TRBD2. The germline CDR1 and CDR2 sequences are PRHDT and FYEKMQ (reference sequence). V gave up 5 bases and J gave up 5 bases; unmatched junction bases: 9. CDR3 length: 15 residues. CDR3 DNA: TGTGCCAGCAGCACTTGGGGACTAGCCGGGGAGACCCAGTACTTC. Amino acids: CASSTWGLAGETQYF. Full variable domain (missing parts from reference TRBV13 and TRBJ2-5): AAGVIQSPRHLIKEKRETATLKCYPIPRHDTVYWYQQGPGQDPQFLISFYEKMQSDKGSIPDRFSAQQFSDYHSELNMSSLELGDSALYFCASSTWGLAGETQYFGPGTRLLVL.

This chain connects TRBV19 to TRBJ2-1, with D hard to call. The CDR3 contains 13 residues. Germline loops: CDR1 LNHDA, CDR2 SQIVND (reference sequence). The V and J ends lost 3 bases and 8 bases respectively, with 11 bases between them. CDR3 coding DNA: TGTGCCAGTAGTATTGGCCTCGGCTATGAGCAGTTCTTC. It is translated as CASSIGLGYEQFF.

The genes are TRBV9 and TRBJ2-7, with a weak D call TRBD1 (5 bases). With 0 bases removed from V and 0 bases from J, the gap between germline ends came to 7 bases. The germline gives CDR1 SGDLS, CDR2 YYNGEE. The CDR3 covers 14 residues. CDR3 in amino acids: CASSVGDSSYEQYF. Here the CDR3 DNA reads TGTGCCAGCAGCGTAGGAGACAGCTCCTACGAGCAGTACTTC.

This clone has just a few counts. The CDR3 coding sequence is TGTGCCAGTAGGTTGCGGGGGGGCAGTGAGACCCAGTACTTC. It yields the protein CASRLRGGSETQYF. This rearrangement joins TRBV19 to TRBJ2-5; 9 positions match TRBD2. V was clipped by 6 bases and J by 5 bases; unmatched bases: 7. Germline V gene data show CDR1 as LNHDA and CDR2 as SQIVND (reference sequence). The CDR3 runs to 14 residues.

The CDR3 here is CASSLEQYTDTQYF. The CDR3 DNA follows: TGCGCCAGCAGCTTGGAACAGTACACAGATACGCAGTATTTT. The chain combines TRBV5-1 with TRBJ2-3; the D is unclear. This CDR3 region has 14 residues. V was shortened by 0 bases and J by 2 bases, with 7 bases between the two germline ends. Germline CDR1 SGHRS, CDR2 YFSETQ.

This chain uses TRBV15 with TRBJ2-5, with 10 bases fitting TRBD2. CDR1 is LNHNV and CDR2 is YYDKDF in the germline V gene (reference sequence). V trimming: 0 bases; J trimming: 1 base; junction bases outside the gene matches: 5. CDR3 length: 17 amino acids. Here the CDR3 DNA reads TGTGCCACCAGCAGAGATATAGCGGGGGGCCTCCAAGAGACCCAGTACTTC. It translates to CATSRDIAGGLQETQYF.

The chain combines TRBV6-4 with TRBJ2-1, with D possibly called TRBD1 or TRBD2 (5 bases each). CDR3 length: 15 amino acids. V lost 2 bases, J lost 8 bases, and 16 bases lay in between. Looked up from germline, CDR1 is MRHNA and CDR2 is SNTAGT. CDR3 sequence reads: CASSDGLGEWDEQFF. CDR3 DNA sequence: TGTGCCAGCAGTGACGGACTGGGGGAATGGGATGAGCAGTTCTTC.

This clone came up once. J is TRBJ2-7 and V is TRBV27, with 10 bases fitting TRBD1. V lost 6 bases and J lost 6; bases outside the gene matches: 11. This CDR3 has 15 residues. CDR1 is MNHEY, CDR2 SMNVEV, per germline (reference sequence). The CDR3 DNA reads as TGTGCCAGCAGCCCGCCGGGACAGGGGTGGCGCGAGCAGTACTTC. Residues: CASSPPGQGWREQYF.

The chain couples TRBV5-1 to TRBJ2-5, with 8 bases lining up with TRBD2. CDR3 length: 15 residues. V gave up 4 bases and J gave up 0 bases; unmatched junction bases: 5. CDR1 and CDR2 from the germline V gene are SGHRS and YFSETQ. CDR3: CASSPRGGNQETQYF. DNA of the CDR3: TGCGCCAGCAGCCCCCGGGGGGGAAACCAAGAGACCCAGTACTTC.

The chain employs TRBV5-6 and TRBJ1-1; D remains ambiguous. The CDR3 has 15 amino acids. V was clipped by 0 bases and J by 0 bases, with 9 bases between them. Germline CDR1 reads SGHDT; CDR2 reads YYEEEE. The CDR3 is CASSLVDKMNTEAFF. CDR3 in DNA: TGTGCCAGCAGCTTGGTAGATAAAATGAACACTGAAGCTTTCTTT.

This chain links TRBV30 with TRBJ2-3; D might be TRBD1 (5 bases). The V end was cut by 0 bases, the J end by 4 bases, with 8 bases between. The CDR3 spans 13 residues. Germline V gene lookup returns CDR1 GTSNPN and CDR2 SVGIG (reference sequence). The CDR3 is CAWSVWGPDTQYF. Here the CDR3 DNA reads TGTGCCTGGAGTGTATGGGGCCCAGATACGCAGTATTTT.

This chain uses TRBV13 with TRBJ2-3; TRBD1 matches at 8 bases. V lost 4 bases to trimming and J lost 0 bases; unmatched junction nucleotides: 9. Germline-derived CDR1 and CDR2 are PRHDT and FYEKMQ (reference sequence). The CDR3 covers 17 residues. The CDR3: CASSSLDRGLSTDTQYF. The CDR3 nucleotides are TGTGCCAGCAGCTCGCTAGACAGGGGCCTTAGCACAGATACGCAGTATTTT.

This clone was observed a few times. V is TRBV19 and J is TRBJ1-2, with 7 bases matching TRBD1. There are 12 residues in the CDR3. The germline V gene encodes CDR1 LNHDA and CDR2 SQIVND (reference sequence). The trim removed 7 bases at V and 5 bases at J, leaving 4 bases unmatched. Here the CDR3 DNA reads TGTGCCAGTACGGGACAGTTTTATGGCTACACCTTC. Translation gives CASTGQFYGYTF.

This clone was counted a single time. The chain recombines TRBV2 with TRBJ2-5; unclear D gene. The V gene's germline CDR1 is SNHLY and CDR2 FYNNEI. Between the trimmed V and J ends, which lost 6 bases and 7 bases, there was a span of 12 bases. The CDR3 has 12 amino acids. The CDR3 DNA sequence: TGTGCCAGCAGAAGACTGCTGCCGACCCAGTACTTC. Translating gives CASRRLLPTQYF. The whole variable domain, remainder taken from reference TRBV2 and TRBJ2-5, is EPEVTQTPSHQVTQMGQEVILRCVPISNHLYFYWYRQILGQKVEFLVSFYNNEISEKSEIFDDQFSVERPDGSNFTLKIRSTKLEDSAMYFCASRRLLPTQYFGPGTRLLVL.

This chain links TRBV20-1 with TRBJ2-5; D unresolved. There are 10 residues in the CDR3. In germline, CDR1 is DFQATT, CDR2 SNEGSKA (reference sequence). With 1 base removed from V and 4 bases from J, the gap between germline ends came to 1 base. The CDR3 sequence: CSARAETQYF. CDR3 in DNA: TGCAGTGCTAGAGCAGAGACCCAGTACTTC.

The rearrangement joins TRBV30 to TRBJ2-7; 8 bases are a match to TRBD2. This CDR3 is 12 amino acids long. Per the germline V gene, CDR1 is GTSNPN and CDR2 is SVGIG (reference sequence). The V and J ends lost 1 base and 10 bases, in that order; junction bases with no gene match: 6. In nucleotides, the CDR3 is TGTGCCTGGAGTGCCGGGGGGGATCTCCAGTACTTC. Its protein is CAWSAGGDLQYF.

This chain joins TRBV7-9 and TRBJ1-3; no definite D call. Germline CDR1 SEHNR, CDR2 FQNEAQ (reference sequence). This CDR3 region has 11 residues. Trimming took off 5 bases at V and 8 bases at J, with 7 bases between the two ends. Here the CDR3 reads CASSPIDTIYF. The CDR3 nucleotides are TGTGCCAGCAGCCCGATAGACACCATATATTTT.

This rearrangement joins TRBV5-1 to TRBJ2-7, with D possibly TRBD2 on 5 matching bases. Germline values: CDR1 SGHRS, CDR2 YFSETQ. The CDR3 loop spans 13 amino acids. The germline V and J ends were trimmed by 3 bases and 6 bases, with 13 bases remaining between them. CDR3 sequence reads: CASSSVGVSEQYF. CDR3 DNA: TGCGCCAGCAGCTCGGTCGGGGTTTCCGAGCAGTACTTC.

The V and J genes are TRBV15 and TRBJ1-1; D unclear. The germline V and J ends were trimmed by 0 bases and 7 bases, with 9 bases remaining between them. The CDR3 has 13 residues. Germline-derived CDR1 and CDR2 are LNHNV and YYDKDF (reference sequence). CDR3 in DNA: TGTGCCACCAGCAGAGATCCGGCCGGTGAAGCTTTCTTT. This gives the protein CATSRDPAGEAFF.

Concerning this clone itself: At one of its ends the junction is not consistent with the germline gene, which may arise from a read error. This chain links TRBV20-1 with TRBJ2-7; 10 positions match TRBD2. The CDR3 contains 11 residues. Germline values: CDR1 DFQATT, CDR2 SNEGSKA (reference sequence). Written as DNA, the CDR3 is TGCAGTGCTAGAGCGGGCGGGACTAGCGTATTC. Residues: CSARAGGTSVF.

CDR3 DNA: TGTGCCAGCTCAGCAAACAGGGGGCTCGGTTCACCCCTCCACTTT. It codes for CASSANRGLGSPLHF. The V and J genes are TRBV18 and TRBJ1-6; 9 bases agree with TRBD1. The V and J ends lost 5 bases and 9 bases, in that order; junction bases with no gene match: 8. There are 15 residues in the CDR3. Looked up from germline, CDR1 is KGHSH and CDR2 is LQKENI.

The chain couples TRBV6-1 to TRBJ2-7; 9 bases are shared with TRBD1. Per germline, CDR1 MNHNS and CDR2 SASEGT. V lost 8 bases and J lost 2; bases outside the gene matches: 7. This CDR3 is 14 amino acids long. This CDR3 is CASVTTGGTYEQYF. The CDR3, as DNA: TGTGCCAGCGTCACCACAGGGGGCACCTACGAGCAGTACTTC.

This clone was detected a few times. The chain combines TRBV7-6 with TRBJ1-3; a possible D gene is TRBD1 (6 bases). The CDR3 runs 16 residues. The germline V gene has CDR1 SGHVS and CDR2 FNYEAQ. The germline V and J ends were trimmed by 5 bases and 0 bases, with 14 bases remaining between them. CDR3 amino acids: CASSLLTGYSGNTIYF. The CDR3, as DNA: TGTGCCAGCAGCCTACTGACAGGATACTCTGGAAACACCATATATTTT.

This rearrangement joins TRBV6-1 to TRBJ2-3; D is ambiguous. The length of the CDR3 is 13 residues. CDR1 MNHNS and CDR2 SASEGT come from the germline V gene. Trimming took 2 bases from V and 1 from J, leaving 4 bases between them. CDR3 loop: CASSERGTDTQYF. In nucleotides, the CDR3 is TGTGCCAGCAGTGAACGGGGCACAGATACGCAGTATTTT.

The rearrangement joins TRBV30 to TRBJ1-6; 7 bases match TRBD1. CDR3 length equals 16 residues. V trimming: 4 bases; J trimming: 7 bases; junction bases outside the gene matches: 13. Looked up from germline, CDR1 is GTSNPN and CDR2 is SVGIG (reference sequence). The CDR3 nucleotides are TGTGCCTGGAACACATTTAAGGGACAGAGAAATTCACCCCTCCACTTT. Amino acid sequence: CAWNTFKGQRNSPLHF.

This chain joins TRBV2 and TRBJ2-3; maybe TRBD2 (6 bases). CDR3 length: 14 residues. V lost 6 bases to trimming and J lost 3 bases, with 13 bases between them. Germline values: CDR1 SNHLY, CDR2 FYNNEI. In DNA, the CDR3 is TGTGCCAGCAGGGCCGGGAGTGAAACAGATACGCAGTATTTT. Translated, it gives CASRAGSETDTQYF.

This rearrangement joins TRBV30 to TRBJ2-6, with 9 nucleotides matching TRBD1. Trimming cost V 2 bases and J 0 bases; bases outside gene matches: 17. CDR3 length: 21 amino acids. Germline assignment: CDR1 GTSNPN and CDR2 SVGIG (reference sequence). CDR3 sequence: CAWSPTGTGKGARSGANVLTF. The CDR3 nucleotides read TGTGCCTGGAGTCCTACCGGGACAGGGAAGGGGGCTCGCTCTGGGGCCAACGTCCTGACTTTC.

This chain joins TRBV4-1 and TRBJ2-7; D might be TRBD2 (5 bases). V shed 4 bases and J shed 2 bases, with 15 bases lying between them. This CDR3 spans 15 amino acids. Germline CDR1 MGHRA, CDR2 YSYEKL. The DNA for the CDR3 is TGCGCCAGCAGCCCAGGTCTTGGGAGCACCTACGAGCAGTACTTC. Its protein product is CASSPGLGSTYEQYF.

The chain employs TRBV7-9 and TRBJ2-7, with D uncertain. Trimming took 1 base from V and 2 from J, leaving 9 bases between them. The germline CDR1 and CDR2 sequences are SEHNR and FQNEAQ (reference sequence). This CDR3 has 14 amino acids. The CDR3, as DNA: TGTGCCAGCAGCTTAGAGGTAATCCCCTACGAGCAGTACTTC. This sequence encodes CASSLEVIPYEQYF.